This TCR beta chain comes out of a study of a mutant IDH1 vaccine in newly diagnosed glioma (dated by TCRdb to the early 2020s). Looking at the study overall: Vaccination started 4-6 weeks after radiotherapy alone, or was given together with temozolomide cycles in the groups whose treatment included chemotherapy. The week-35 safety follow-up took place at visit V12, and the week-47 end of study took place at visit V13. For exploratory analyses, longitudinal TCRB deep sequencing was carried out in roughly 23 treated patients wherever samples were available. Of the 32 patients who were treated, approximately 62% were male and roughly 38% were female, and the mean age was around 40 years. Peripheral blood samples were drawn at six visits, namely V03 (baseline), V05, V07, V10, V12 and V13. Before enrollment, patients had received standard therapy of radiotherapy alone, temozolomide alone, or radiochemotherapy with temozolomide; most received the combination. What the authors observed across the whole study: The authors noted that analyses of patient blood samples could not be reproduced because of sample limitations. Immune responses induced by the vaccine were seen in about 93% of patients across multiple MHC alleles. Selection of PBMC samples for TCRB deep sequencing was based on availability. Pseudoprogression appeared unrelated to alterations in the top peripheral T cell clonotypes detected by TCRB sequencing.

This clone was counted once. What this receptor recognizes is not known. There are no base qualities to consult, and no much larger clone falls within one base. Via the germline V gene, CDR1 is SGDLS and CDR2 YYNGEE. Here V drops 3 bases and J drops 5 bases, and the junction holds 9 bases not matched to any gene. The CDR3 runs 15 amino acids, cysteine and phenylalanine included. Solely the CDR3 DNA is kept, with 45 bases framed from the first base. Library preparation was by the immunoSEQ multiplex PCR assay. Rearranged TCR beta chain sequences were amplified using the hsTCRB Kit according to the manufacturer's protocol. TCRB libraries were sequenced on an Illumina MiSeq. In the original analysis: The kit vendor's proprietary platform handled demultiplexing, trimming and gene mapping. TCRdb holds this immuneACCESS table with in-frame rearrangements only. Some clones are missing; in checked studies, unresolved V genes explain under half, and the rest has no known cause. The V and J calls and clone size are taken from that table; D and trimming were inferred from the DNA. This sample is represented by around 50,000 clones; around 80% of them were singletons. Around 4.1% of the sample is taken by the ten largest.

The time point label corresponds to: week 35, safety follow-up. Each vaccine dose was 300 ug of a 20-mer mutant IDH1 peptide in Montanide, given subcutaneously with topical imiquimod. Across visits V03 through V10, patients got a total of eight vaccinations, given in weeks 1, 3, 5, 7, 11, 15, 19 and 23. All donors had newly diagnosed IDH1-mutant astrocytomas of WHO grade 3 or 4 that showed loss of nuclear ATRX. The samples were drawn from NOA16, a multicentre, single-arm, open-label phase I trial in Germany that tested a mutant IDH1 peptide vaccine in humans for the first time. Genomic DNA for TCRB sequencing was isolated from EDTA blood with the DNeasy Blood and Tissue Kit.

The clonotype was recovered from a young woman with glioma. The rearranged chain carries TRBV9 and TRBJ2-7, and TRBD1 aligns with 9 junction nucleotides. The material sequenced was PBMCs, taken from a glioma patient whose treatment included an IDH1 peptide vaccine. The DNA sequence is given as TGTGCCAGCAGCGGCCCGCCGGGACAGGGTAACGAGCAGTACTTC. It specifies CASSGPPGQGNEQYF.